Listed below are T cell receptor beta chains from one sample, sequenced in a study of T-cell memory formation after mild COVID-19. TCRdb ran MiXCR on the 5' RACE reads and lists one entry per CDR3 protein. The sample has 170,000 or so distinct CDR3 sequences, around 21% seen once. The sequenced sample consisted of PBMCs or a T cell subset sorted from them (not recorded which). All receptors derive from an adult woman who had mild COVID-19 (a few samples of this study predate the infection). Cell type and time point are not known. CDR3s leave out the opening cysteine and the closing phenylalanine or tryptophan.

v_gene	CDR3aa
TRBV4-3	ASSPREDRESYNEQF
TRBV18	ASSPRDRTDTQY
TRBV4-3	ASSQGLAGGAYEQY
TRBV6-5	ASSYSRSGRRYNEQF
TRBV4-3	ASSQLSGVSDEQF
TRBV29-1	SVAGASETQY
TRBV6-5	ASSYSTGWGSYNEQF
TRBV5-5	ASSRTVATEAF
TRBV7-9	ASSLVERAGELF
TRBV3-1	ASSQGLEPSSGNTIY
TRBV4-2	ASSQDIGSDNEQF
TRBV6-2/TRBV6-3	ASSYDTDTQY
TRBV7-9	ASSYREGYT
TRBV3-1	ASSLRGLPNTEAF
TRBV24-1	ATSDSGTGFSYNEQF
TRBV6-1	ASSEAASTYQETQY
TRBV4-2	ASSPGVGDYTGELF
TRBV7-9	ASSTTSGGLSYNEQF
TRBV24-1	ATSDRLTGDGLETQY
TRBV27	ASSFDRGAETQY
TRBV27	ASSLFAGTSSYEQY
TRBV7-9	ASSPRDSAGETQY
TRBV19	ATTTGNTEAF
TRBV27	ASSFVSTDTQY
TRBV5-1	ASSLGREMDTEAF
TRBV3-1	ASSQVGNQETQY
TRBV5-4	ASSPSGGALNEQF
TRBV7-6	ASSPGTAFPSQY
TRBV9	ASSVGGAPQETQY
TRBV19	ASSKRGELF
TRBV7-2	ASSFWTTRDEQF
TRBV3-1	ASSQGYYEQETQY
TRBV4-1	ASSPRTGTTEAF
TRBV7-3	ASSRGENTEAF
TRBV4-1	ASSQDLGHLNTEAF
TRBV20-1	SARGSEWGGTEAF
TRBV20-1	SARDEGANYGYT
TRBV20-1	SALLAGGLQYEQY
TRBV29-1	SVWDSYYEQY
TRBV15	ATRAGASYEQY
TRBV27	ASSFLTGGAINTQY
TRBV12-3/TRBV12-4	ASTLGDGNQETQY
TRBV4-1	ASSPRLAASYNEQF
TRBV6-1	ASAEKTSPPDTQY
TRBV15	ATSRGNTEAF
TRBV4-1	ASSQDPGQRYEQY
TRBV14	ASSQGGEQY